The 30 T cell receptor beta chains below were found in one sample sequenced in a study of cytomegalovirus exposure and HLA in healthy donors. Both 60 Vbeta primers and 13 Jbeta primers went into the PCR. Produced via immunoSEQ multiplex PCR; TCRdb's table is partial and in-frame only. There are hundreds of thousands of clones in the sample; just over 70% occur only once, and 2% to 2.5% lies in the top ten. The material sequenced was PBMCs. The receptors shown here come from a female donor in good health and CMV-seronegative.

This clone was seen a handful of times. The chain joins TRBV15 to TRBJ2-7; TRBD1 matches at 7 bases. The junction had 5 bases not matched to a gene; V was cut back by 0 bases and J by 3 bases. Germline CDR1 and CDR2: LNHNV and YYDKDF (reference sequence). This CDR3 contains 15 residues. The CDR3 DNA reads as TGTGCCACCAGCAGAGATAGCGACAGGGTCTACGAGCAGTACTTC. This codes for CATSRDSDRVYEQYF.

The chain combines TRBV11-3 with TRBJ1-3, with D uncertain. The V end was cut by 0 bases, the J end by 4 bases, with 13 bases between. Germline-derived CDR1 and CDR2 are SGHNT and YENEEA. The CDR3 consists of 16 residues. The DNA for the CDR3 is TGTGCCAGCAGCTTAGAACCCTCCGCTGAGGGAAACACCATATATTTT. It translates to CASSLEPSAEGNTIYF.

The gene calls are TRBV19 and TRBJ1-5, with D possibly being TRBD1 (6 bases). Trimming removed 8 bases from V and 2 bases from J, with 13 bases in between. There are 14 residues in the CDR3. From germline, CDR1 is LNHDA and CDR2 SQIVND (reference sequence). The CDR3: CASGDNSGNQPQHF. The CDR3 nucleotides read TGTGCCAGTGGGGACAATAGTGGCAATCAGCCCCAGCATTTT.

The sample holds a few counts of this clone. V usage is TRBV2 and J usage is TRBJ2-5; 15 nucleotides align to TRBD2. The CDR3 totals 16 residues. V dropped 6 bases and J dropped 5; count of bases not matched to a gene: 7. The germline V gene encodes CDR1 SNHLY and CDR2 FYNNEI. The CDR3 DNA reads TGTGCCAGCAGGCAGGGACTAGCGGGAGGTGGGGAGACCCAGTACTTC. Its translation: CASRQGLAGGGETQYF.

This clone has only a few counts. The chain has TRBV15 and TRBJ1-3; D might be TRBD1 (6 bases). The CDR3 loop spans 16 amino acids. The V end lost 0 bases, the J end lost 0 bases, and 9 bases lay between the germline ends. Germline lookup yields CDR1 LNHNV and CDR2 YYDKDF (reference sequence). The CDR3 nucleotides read TGTGCCACCAGCAGAGACACAGGGACCTCTGGAAACACCATATATTTT. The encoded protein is CATSRDTGTSGNTIYF.

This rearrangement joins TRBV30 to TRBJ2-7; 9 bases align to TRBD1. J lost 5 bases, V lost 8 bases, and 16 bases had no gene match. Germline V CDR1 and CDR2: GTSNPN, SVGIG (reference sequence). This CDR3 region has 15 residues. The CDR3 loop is CARGLRGTGYDEQYF. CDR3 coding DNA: TGTGCCCGGGGACTCCGCGGGACAGGGTATGACGAGCAGTACTTC.

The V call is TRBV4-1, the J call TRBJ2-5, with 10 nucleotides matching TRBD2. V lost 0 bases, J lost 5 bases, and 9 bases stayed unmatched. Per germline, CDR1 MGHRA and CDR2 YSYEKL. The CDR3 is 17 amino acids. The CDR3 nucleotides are TGCGCCAGCAGCCAAGATGGAAAAGCGGGAGGGTGGGAGACCCAGTACTTC. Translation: CASSQDGKAGGWETQYF.

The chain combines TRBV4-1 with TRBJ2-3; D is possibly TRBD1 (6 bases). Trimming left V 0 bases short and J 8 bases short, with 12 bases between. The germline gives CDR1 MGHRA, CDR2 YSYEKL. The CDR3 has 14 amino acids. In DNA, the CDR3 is TGCGCCAGCAGCCAAGATTGGGGGCCCGGTACGCAGTATTTT. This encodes CASSQDWGPGTQYF.

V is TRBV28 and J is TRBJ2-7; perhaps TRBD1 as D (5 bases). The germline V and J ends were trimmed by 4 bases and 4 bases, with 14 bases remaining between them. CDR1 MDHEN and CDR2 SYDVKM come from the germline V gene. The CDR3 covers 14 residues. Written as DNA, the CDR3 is TGTGCCAGCAGTTCACACGGACAATCGTACGAGCAGTACTTC. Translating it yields CASSSHGQSYEQYF. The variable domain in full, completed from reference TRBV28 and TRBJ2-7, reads DVKVTQSSRYLVKRTGEKVFLECVQDMDHENMFWYRQDPGLGLRLIYFSYDVKMKEKGDIPEGYSVSREKKERFSLILESASTNQTSMYLCASSSHGQSYEQYFGPGTRLTVT.

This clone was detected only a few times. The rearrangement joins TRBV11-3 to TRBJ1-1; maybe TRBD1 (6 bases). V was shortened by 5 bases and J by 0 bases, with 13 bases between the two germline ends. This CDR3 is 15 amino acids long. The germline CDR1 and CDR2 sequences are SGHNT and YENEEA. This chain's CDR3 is CASSPQTGMNTEAFF. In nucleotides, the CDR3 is TGTGCCAGCAGCCCGCAGACAGGCATGAACACTGAAGCTTTCTTT.

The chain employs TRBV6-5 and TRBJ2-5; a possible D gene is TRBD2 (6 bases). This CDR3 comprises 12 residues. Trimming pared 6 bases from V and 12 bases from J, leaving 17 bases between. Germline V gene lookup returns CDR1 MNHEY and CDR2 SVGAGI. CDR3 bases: TGTGCCAGCAGCAATTCGGGGGATATGGAGTACTTC. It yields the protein CASSNSGDMEYF.

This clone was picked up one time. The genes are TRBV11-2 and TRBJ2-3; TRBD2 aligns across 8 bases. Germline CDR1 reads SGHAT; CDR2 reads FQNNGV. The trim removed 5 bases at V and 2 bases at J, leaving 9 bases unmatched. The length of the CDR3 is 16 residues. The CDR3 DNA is TGTGCCAGCAGCCCCGGGGTAGCGGGACCCACAGATACGCAGTATTTT. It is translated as CASSPGVAGPTDTQYF.

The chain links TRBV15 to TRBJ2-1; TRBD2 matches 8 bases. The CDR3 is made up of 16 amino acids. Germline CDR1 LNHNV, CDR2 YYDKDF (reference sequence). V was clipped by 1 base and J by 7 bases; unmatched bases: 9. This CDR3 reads CATSRAGSGKANEQFF. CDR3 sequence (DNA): TGTGCCACCAGCAGAGCAGGTAGCGGGAAGGCAAATGAGCAGTTCTTC.

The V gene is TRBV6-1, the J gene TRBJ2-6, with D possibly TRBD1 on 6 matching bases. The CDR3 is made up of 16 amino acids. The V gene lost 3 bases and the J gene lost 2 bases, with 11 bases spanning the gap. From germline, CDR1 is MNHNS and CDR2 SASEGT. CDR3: CASSETYRAGANVLTF. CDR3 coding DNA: TGTGCCAGCAGTGAGACCTACAGGGCTGGGGCCAACGTCCTGACTTTC.

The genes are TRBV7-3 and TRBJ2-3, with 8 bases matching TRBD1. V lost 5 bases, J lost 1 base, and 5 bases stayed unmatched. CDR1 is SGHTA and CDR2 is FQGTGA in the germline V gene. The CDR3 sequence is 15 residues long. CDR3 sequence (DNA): TGTGCCAGCAGCACACCGACAGGGGGCACAGATACGCAGTATTTT. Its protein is CASSTPTGGTDTQYF. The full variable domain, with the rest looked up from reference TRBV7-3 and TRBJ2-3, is GAGVSQTPSNKVTEKGKYVELRCDPISGHTALYWYRQSLGQGPEFLIYFQGTGAADDSGLPNDRFFAVRPEGSVSTLKIQRTERGDSAVYLCASSTPTGGTDTQYFGPGTRLTVL.

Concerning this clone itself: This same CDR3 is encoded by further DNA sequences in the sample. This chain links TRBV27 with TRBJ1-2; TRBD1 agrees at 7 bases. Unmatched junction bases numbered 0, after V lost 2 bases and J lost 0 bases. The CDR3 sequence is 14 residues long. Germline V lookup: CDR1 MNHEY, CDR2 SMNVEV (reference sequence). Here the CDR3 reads CASSLQGANYGYTF. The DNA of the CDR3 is TGTGCCAGCAGTTTACAGGGGGCTAACTATGGCTACACCTTC.

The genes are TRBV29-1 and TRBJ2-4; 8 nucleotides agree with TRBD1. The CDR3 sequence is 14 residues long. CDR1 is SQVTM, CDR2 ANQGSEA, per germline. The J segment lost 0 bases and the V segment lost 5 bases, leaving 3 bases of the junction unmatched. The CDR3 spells CSVWDRLAKNIQYF. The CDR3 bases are TGCAGCGTTTGGGACAGGCTAGCCAAAAACATTCAGTACTTC.

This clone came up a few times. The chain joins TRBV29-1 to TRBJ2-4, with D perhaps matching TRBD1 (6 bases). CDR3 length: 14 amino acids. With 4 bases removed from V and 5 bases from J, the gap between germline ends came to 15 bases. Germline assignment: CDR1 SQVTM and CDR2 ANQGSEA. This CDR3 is CSVGAGAGENIQYF. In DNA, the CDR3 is TGCAGCGTTGGGGCAGGGGCAGGCGAAAACATTCAGTACTTC.

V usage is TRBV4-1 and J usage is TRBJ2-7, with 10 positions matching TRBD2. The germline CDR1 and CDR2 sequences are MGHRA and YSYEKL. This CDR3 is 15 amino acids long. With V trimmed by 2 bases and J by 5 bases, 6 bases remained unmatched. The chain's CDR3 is CASSQTGLAGDEQYF. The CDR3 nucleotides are TGCGCCAGCAGCCAAACCGGGCTAGCGGGAGACGAGCAGTACTTC.

The CDR3 nucleotides are TGTGCCTGGAGTCTGGGAGCGGGAGGAAAAGATACGCAGTATTTT. This translates into CAWSLGAGGKDTQYF. The rearrangement joins TRBV30 to TRBJ2-3; TRBD2 matches 9 bases. Germline V gene sequence: CDR1 GTSNPN, CDR2 SVGIG (reference sequence). J gave up 5 bases and V 2 bases, and 8 bases lay outside the gene matches. The CDR3 runs to 15 residues.

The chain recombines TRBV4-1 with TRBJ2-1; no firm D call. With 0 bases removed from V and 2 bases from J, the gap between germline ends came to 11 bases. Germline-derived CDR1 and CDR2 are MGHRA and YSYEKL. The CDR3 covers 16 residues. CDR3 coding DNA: TGCGCCAGCAGCCAAGATCACAGTCTTCCCTACAATGAGCAGTTCTTC. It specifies CASSQDHSLPYNEQFF.

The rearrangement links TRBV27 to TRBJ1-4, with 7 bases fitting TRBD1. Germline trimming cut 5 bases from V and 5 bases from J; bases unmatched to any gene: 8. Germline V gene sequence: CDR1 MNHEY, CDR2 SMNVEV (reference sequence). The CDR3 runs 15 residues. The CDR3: CASSVTGRWNEKLFF. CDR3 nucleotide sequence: TGTGCCAGCAGTGTGACAGGGCGCTGGAATGAAAAACTGTTTTTT. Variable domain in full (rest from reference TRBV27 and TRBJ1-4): EAQVTQNPRYLITVTGKKLTVTCSQNMNHEYMSWYRQDPGLGLRQIYYSMNVEVTDKGDVPEGYKVSRKEKRNFPLILESPSPNQTSLYFCASSVTGRWNEKLFFGSGTQLSVL.

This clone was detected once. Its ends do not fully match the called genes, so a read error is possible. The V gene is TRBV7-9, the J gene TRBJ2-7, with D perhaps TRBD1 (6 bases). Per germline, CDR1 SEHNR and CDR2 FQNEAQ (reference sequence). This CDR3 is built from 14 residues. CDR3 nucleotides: TGTTCCAGCAGTCACGGACAGTCTCCCTACGAGCAGTACTTC. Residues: CSSSHGQSPYEQYF.

CDR3: CASSTGRNQPQHF. CDR3 coding DNA: TGTGCCAGCAGCACCGGGAGAAATCAGCCCCAGCATTTT. J is TRBJ1-5 and V is TRBV28; the D is unclear. Germline lookup yields CDR1 MDHEN and CDR2 SYDVKM. The V gene lost 6 bases and the J gene lost 4 bases, with 10 bases spanning the gap. This CDR3 comprises 13 residues.

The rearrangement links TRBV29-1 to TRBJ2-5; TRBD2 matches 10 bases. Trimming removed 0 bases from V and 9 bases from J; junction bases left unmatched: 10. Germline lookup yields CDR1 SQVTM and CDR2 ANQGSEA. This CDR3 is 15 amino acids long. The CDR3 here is CSVEEGLAGARAQYF. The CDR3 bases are TGCAGCGTTGAAGAGGGCCTAGCGGGGGCGAGGGCCCAGTACTTC.

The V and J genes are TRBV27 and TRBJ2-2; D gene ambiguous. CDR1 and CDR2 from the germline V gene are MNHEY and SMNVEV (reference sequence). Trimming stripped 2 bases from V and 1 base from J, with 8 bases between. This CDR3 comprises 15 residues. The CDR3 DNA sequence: TGTGCCAGCAGTTTAGGGCAGAAGAACACCGGGGAGCTGTTTTTT. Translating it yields CASSLGQKNTGELFF.

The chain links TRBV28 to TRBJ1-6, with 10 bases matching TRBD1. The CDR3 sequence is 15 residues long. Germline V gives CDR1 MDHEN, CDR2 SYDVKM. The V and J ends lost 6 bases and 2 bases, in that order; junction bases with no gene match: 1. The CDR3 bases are TGTGCCAGCAGGGGACAGGGGACCTATAATTCACCCCTCCACTTT. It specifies CASRGQGTYNSPLHF.

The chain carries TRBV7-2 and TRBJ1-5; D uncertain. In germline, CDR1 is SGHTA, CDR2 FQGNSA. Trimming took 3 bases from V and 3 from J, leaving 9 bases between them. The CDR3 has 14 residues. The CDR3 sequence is CASSFGTVNQPQHF. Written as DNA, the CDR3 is TGTGCCAGCAGCTTTGGAACAGTCAATCAGCCCCAGCATTTT.

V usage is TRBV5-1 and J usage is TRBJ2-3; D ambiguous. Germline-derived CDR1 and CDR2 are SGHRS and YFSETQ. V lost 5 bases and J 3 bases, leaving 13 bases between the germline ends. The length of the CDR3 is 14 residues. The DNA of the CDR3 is TGCGCCAGCAGATCGGGTGTGGAGACAGATACGCAGTATTTT. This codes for CASRSGVETDTQYF.

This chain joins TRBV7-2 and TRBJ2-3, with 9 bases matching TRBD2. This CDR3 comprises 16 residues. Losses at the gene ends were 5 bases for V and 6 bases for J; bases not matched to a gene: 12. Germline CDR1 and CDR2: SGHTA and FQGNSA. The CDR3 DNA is TGTGCCAGCAGCCCGCTCTCTGCGGGAGGGGGCGATACGCAGTATTTT. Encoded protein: CASSPLSAGGGDTQYF. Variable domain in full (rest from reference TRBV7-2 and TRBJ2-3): GAGVSQSPSNKVTEKGKDVELRCDPISGHTALYWYRQSLGQGLEFLIYFQGNSAPDKSGLPSDRFSAERTGGSVSTLTIQRTQQEDSAVYLCASSPLSAGGGDTQYFGPGTRLTVL.